The sequence of this T cell receptor beta chain was determined in a study of cytomegalovirus exposure and HLA in healthy donors. Study-wide findings and caveats: A later analysis showed TCR association rates differing by HLA locus, peaking at DRB1 and lowest at HLA-C. With high specificity and sensitivity, the classifier reportedly diagnosed cytomegalovirus status. Cytomegalovirus-associated status was assigned to 150 or so TCR beta chains.

Details on this clone: Its specificity is unknown. The sample carries other DNA sequences with the same CDR3.

The PCR had 60 Vbeta and 13 Jbeta primers. Produced via immunoSEQ multiplex PCR; TCRdb's table is partial and in-frame only. This sample's clone table lists about 170,000 clones. Healthy bone marrow donors made up the donor group. The germline CDR1 and CDR2 sequences are SGHRS and YFSETQ. V was pared by 1 base and J by 0 bases, with 3 bases between. This CDR3 comprises 13 residues. This receptor was obtained from a woman younger than 30 in good health and CMV-seropositive. The V call is TRBV5-1, the J call TRBJ2-3, with no clear D. Sequencing was done on a sample of PBMCs. The CDR3, as DNA: TGCGCCAGCAGCTTGTCTAGCACAGATACGCAGTATTTT. This gives the protein CASSLSSTDTQYF.